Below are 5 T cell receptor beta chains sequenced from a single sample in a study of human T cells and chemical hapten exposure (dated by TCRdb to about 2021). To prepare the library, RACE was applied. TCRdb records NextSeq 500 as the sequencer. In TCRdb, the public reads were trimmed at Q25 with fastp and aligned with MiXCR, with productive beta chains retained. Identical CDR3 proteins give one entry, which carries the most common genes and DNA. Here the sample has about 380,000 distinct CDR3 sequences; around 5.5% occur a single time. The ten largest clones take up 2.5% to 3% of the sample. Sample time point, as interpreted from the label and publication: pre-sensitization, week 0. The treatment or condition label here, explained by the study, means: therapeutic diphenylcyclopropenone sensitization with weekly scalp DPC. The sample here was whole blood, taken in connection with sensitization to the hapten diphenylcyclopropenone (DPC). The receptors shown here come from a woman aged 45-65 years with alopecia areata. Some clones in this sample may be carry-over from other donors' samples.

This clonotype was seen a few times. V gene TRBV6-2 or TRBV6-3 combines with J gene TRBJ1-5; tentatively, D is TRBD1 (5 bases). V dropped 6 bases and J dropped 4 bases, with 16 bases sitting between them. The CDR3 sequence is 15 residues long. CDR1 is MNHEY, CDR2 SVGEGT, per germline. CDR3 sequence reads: CASSPHGTENQPQHF. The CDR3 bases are TGTGCCAGCAGCCCGCACGGGACGGAAAATCAGCCCCAGCATTTT.

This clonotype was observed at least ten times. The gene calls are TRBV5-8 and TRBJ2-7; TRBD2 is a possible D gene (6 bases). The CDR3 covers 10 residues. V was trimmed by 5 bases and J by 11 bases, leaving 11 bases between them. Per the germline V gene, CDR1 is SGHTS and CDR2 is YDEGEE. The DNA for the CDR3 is TGTGCCAGCAGTTTATCGGGGGAGTACTTC. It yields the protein CASSLSGEYF.

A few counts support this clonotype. The CDR3 bases are TGCGCCAGCAGTGAGTCAGGGGTTGGCGAGCAGTACTTC. Residues: CASSESGVGEQYF. The rearrangement links TRBV10-1 to TRBJ2-7, with TRBD1 as a possible D gene (5 bases). Germline V gives CDR1 WNHNN, CDR2 SYGVQD (reference sequence). CDR3 size: 13 residues. With 0 bases removed from V and 6 bases from J, the gap between germline ends came to 9 bases.

CDR3 bases: TGTGCCAGCAGTCCGGCGGGGGCGTCCGAAGGCTACACCTTC. Protein product: CASSPAGASEGYTF. The chain links TRBV6-5 to TRBJ1-2, with a weak D call TRBD1 (6 bases). Germline CDR1 and CDR2: MNHEY and SVGAGI. The CDR3 covers 14 residues. The germline V and J ends were trimmed by 5 bases and 8 bases, with 18 bases remaining between them.

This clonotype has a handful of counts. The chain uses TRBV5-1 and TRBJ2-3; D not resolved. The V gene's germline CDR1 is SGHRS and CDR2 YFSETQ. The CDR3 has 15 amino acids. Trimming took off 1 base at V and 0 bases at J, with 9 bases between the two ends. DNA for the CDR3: TGCGCCAGCAGCTTGAGGTTTACAAGCACAGATACGCAGTATTTT. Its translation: CASSLRFTSTDTQYF.